This T cell receptor beta chain appears in the sequencing data of a study of CD8+ T cells in alopecia areata. At the level of the study: In an open-label trial, patients got 5 to 10 mg tofacitinib twice daily. The investigators scored severity in treated patients by the percentage of affected scalp area. Findings and caveats of the study: Affected lesional scalp, above all in alopecia totalis/universalis, was more clonal than normal scalp. Sharing of TCRs across patients appeared less clear than in mice, possibly for HLA-related reasons.

This clone was found a few times. The target antigen is unknown. Reverse transcribed after extraction, RNA yielded cDNA as the sequencing template. The protocol was immunoSEQ multiplex PCR, while the TCRdb copy is restricted to in-frame clones and leaves out a portion. The data show 160,000 or so clones, 58% seen once. Described treatment: oral pan-JAK inhibitor, 5-10 mg twice daily. CDR3 length: 13 residues. V was shortened by 8 bases and J by 2 bases, with 12 bases between the two germline ends. Germline-derived CDR1 and CDR2 are SGHTA and FQGNSA. Specimen: CD4+ T cells sorted from blood, collected at roughly week 55, from a patient treated with tofacitinib. This chain joins TRBV7-2 and TRBJ2-5; D not certain. The clonotype comes from a human donor with alopecia areata. This CDR3 reads CASSVLRQETQYF. Here the CDR3 DNA reads TGTGCCAGCTCGGTGTTGAGGCAAGAGACCCAGTACTTC.